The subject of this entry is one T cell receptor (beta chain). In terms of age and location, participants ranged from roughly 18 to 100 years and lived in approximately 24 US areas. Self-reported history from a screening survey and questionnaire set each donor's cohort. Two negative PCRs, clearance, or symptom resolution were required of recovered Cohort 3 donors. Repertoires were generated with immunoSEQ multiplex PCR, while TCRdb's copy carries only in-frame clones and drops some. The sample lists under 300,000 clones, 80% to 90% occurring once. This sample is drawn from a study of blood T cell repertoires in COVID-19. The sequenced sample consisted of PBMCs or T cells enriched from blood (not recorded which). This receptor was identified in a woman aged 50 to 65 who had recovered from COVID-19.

The CDR3 bases are TGTGCCAGCAGCCCGGAGGGACTAGGCTACAATGAGCAGTTCTTC. Its translation is CASSPEGLGYNEQFF. V is TRBV11-2 and J is TRBJ2-1, with TRBD2 identical over 8 bases. J gave up 3 bases and V 5 bases, and 6 bases lay outside the gene matches. CDR1 and CDR2 (germline): SGHAT, FQNNGV. The CDR3 is made up of 15 amino acids.